The present entry profiles one T cell receptor beta chain with its context. Its specificity is not known. The data originate from a study of post-analysis software for immune sequencing data. Across the whole study: In terms of disease course, relapsing-remitting, secondary progressive and progressive-relapsing multiple sclerosis were included. Study-level results: Same-batch preparations were strongly co-clustered by F measure. Five TRBV segments, including TRBV5-6, TRBV5-1 and TRBV20-1, were more frequent in patients than controls. People with multiple sclerosis had a significantly lower normalized Chao1 diversity than controls did.

Every TCR beta cDNA library bore unique molecular identifiers. With about 0.85 to 10 million T cells as the source, roughly 0.5 million cDNA molecules resulted. TCRdb reprocessed the PCR reads via MiXCR and lists one record per CDR3 protein. The sample lists about 540,000 distinct CDR3 sequences, around 36% seen once, with about 6% in the top ten. The V gene's germline CDR1 is SGHDT and CDR2 YYEEEE. The CDR3 totals 14 residues. Trimming took off 0 bases at V and 5 bases at J, with 11 bases between the two ends. The sequence came from a girl under 18 with multiple sclerosis. Sequencing was done on a sample of blood. This chain uses TRBV5-6 with TRBJ1-1; no firm D call. This CDR3 is CASSLAVADTEAFF. The CDR3 nucleotides read TGTGCCAGCAGCTTGGCTGTTGCGGATACTGAAGCTTTCTTT.